The rows below give T cell receptor beta chains drawn from one sample of a study of early stage breast cancer tumors. The method was immunoSEQ multiplex PCR; TCRdb's version includes in-frame clones alone and lacks a portion of them. The sample has around 11,000 clones, about 81% seen once. Input material: breast tumor tissue. Source of these receptors: a person aged 70 to 80 with breast cancer. Each CDR3 is given with its conserved first and last residue. Fields, in order: J gene, D gene, V gene, clone size, CDR3 DNA, CDR3 protein. D genes are given only for firm matches. Expanded clones get a size class; other rows say once, few or many, or leave the size out.

j_call: TRBJ2-2; d_call: NA; v_call: TRBV5-1; clone_size: few; cdr3_nt: TGCGCCAGCAGCCTACAGGGTGGCACCGGGGAGCTGTTTTTT; cdr3_aa: CASSLQGGTGELFF
j_call: TRBJ1-4; d_call: TRBD1; v_call: TRBV15; clone_size: NA; cdr3_nt: TGTGCCACCAGCGCTCCTGGACAGGGCCGGAATGAAAAACTGTTTTTT; cdr3_aa: CATSAPGQGRNEKLFF
j_call: TRBJ1-5; d_call: TRBD1; v_call: TRBV18; clone_size: NA; cdr3_nt: TGTGCCAGCTCCTCATCACCGACAGGGGCGTCCCAGCCCCAGCATTTT; cdr3_aa: CASSSSPTGASQPQHF
j_call: TRBJ1-2; d_call: NA; v_call: TRBV2; clone_size: NA; cdr3_nt: TGTGCCAGGACACAGGGTTTTAACTATGGCTACACCTTC; cdr3_aa: CARTQGFNYGYTF
j_call: TRBJ2-7; d_call: TRBD2; v_call: TRBV27; clone_size: once; cdr3_nt: TGTGCCAGCAGTTCCGCGACTAGCGGGAGAGCCGAGCAGTACTTC; cdr3_aa: CASSSATSGRAEQYF
j_call: TRBJ2-3; d_call: NA; v_call: TRBV5-8; clone_size: NA; cdr3_nt: TGTGCCAGCAGCTTGGAGCAAACCGCTAGCACAGATACGCAGTATTTT; cdr3_aa: CASSLEQTASTDTQYF
j_call: TRBJ2-3; d_call: NA; v_call: TRBV4-3; clone_size: once; cdr3_nt: TGCGCCAGCAGCCAAGATTACCTAGCGACGGCCACAGATACGCAGTATTTT; cdr3_aa: CASSQDYLATATDTQYF
j_call: TRBJ1-2; d_call: TRBD1; v_call: TRBV6-1; clone_size: few; cdr3_nt: TGTGCCAGCAGTGCGGGACAGGGCCTCTATGGCTACACCTTC; cdr3_aa: CASSAGQGLYGYTF
j_call: TRBJ2-7; d_call: TRBD1; v_call: TRBV7-2; clone_size: NA; cdr3_nt: TGTGCCAGCAGCTTCGGACAGGGTGGGGAGCAGTACTTC; cdr3_aa: CASSFGQGGEQYF
j_call: TRBJ2-3; d_call: TRBD2; v_call: TRBV4-2; clone_size: NA; cdr3_nt: TGTGCCAGCAGCCAAGTGCGGGGGGATACGCAGTATTTT; cdr3_aa: CASSQVRGDTQYF
j_call: TRBJ1-5; d_call: NA; v_call: TRBV28; clone_size: NA; cdr3_nt: TGTGCCAGCAGCTCTGAGTATCAGCCCCAGCATTTT; cdr3_aa: CASSSEYQPQHF
j_call: TRBJ2-7; d_call: TRBD1; v_call: TRBV11-3; clone_size: NA; cdr3_nt: TGTGCCAGCAGCTTAGCGACAGGGCGCTACGAGCAGTACTTC; cdr3_aa: CASSLATGRYEQYF
j_call: TRBJ1-1; d_call: NA; v_call: TRBV4-3; clone_size: NA; cdr3_nt: TGCGCCAGCAGCCAAGGGACAGCACCTGAAGCTTTCTTT; cdr3_aa: CASSQGTAPEAFF
j_call: TRBJ1-2; d_call: NA; v_call: TRBV6-5; clone_size: NA; cdr3_nt: TGTGCCAGCAGTTGGGCAGGGCTTCACTATGGCTACACCTTC; cdr3_aa: CASSWAGLHYGYTF
j_call: TRBJ1-5; d_call: TRBD1; v_call: TRBV10-3; clone_size: once; cdr3_nt: TGTGCCATCAGTGACGGACAGGGAAGCAATCAGCCCCAGCATTTT; cdr3_aa: CAISDGQGSNQPQHF
j_call: TRBJ2-4; d_call: NA; v_call: TRBV29-1; clone_size: NA; cdr3_nt: TGCAGCGTCGCGGGGGCAGGGAACATTCAGTACTTC; cdr3_aa: CSVAGAGNIQYF
j_call: TRBJ1-2; d_call: NA; v_call: TRBV7-9; clone_size: NA; cdr3_nt: TGCGCCAGCAGCCAAAGGGGCCTTGGCTACACCTTC; cdr3_aa: CASSQRGLGYTF
j_call: TRBJ2-3; d_call: TRBD2; v_call: TRBV7-2; clone_size: NA; cdr3_nt: TGTGCCAGCAGCTTGGGCGGACTAGCGGGAAGGGAGATAGATACGCAGTATTTT; cdr3_aa: CASSLGGLAGREIDTQYF
j_call: TRBJ1-4; d_call: NA; v_call: TRBV19; clone_size: NA; cdr3_nt: TGTGCCAGTAGTTCCGGGGGGTTAACTAATGAAAAACTGTTTTTT; cdr3_aa: CASSSGGLTNEKLFF
j_call: TRBJ1-2; d_call: NA; v_call: TRBV5-1; clone_size: NA; cdr3_nt: TGCGCCAGCAGCTCGGAGGAGCTTTCCTATGGCTACACCTTC; cdr3_aa: CASSSEELSYGYTF
j_call: TRBJ1-6; d_call: NA; v_call: TRBV6-5; clone_size: few; cdr3_nt: TGTGCCAGCAGTTACTCGAATCAGCCCCTCCACTTT; cdr3_aa: CASSYSNQPLHF
j_call: TRBJ2-1; d_call: NA; v_call: TRBV28; clone_size: NA; cdr3_nt: TGTGCCAGCAGTTTTTGGACGGGATTCGAGCAGTTCTTC; cdr3_aa: CASSFWTGFEQFF
j_call: TRBJ2-1; d_call: NA; v_call: TRBV11-2; clone_size: few; cdr3_nt: TGTGCCAGCAGCTTAGATCCTACTCCCGCCGATGAGCAGTTCTTC; cdr3_aa: CASSLDPTPADEQFF
j_call: TRBJ2-1; d_call: TRBD1; v_call: TRBV20-1; clone_size: NA; cdr3_nt: TGCAGTGCGGGCCCGGGACAGAGACCGTTCTTC; cdr3_aa: CSAGPGQRPFF
j_call: TRBJ1-5; d_call: TRBD1; v_call: TRBV13; clone_size: NA; cdr3_nt: TGTGCCAGCAGCTTGGGACAGGGGGCGCGGGGGAATCAGCCCCAGCATTTT; cdr3_aa: CASSLGQGARGNQPQHF
j_call: TRBJ2-3; d_call: TRBD2; v_call: TRBV5-4; clone_size: NA; cdr3_nt: TGTGCCAGCAGCTTGCGGGGGGGCCGCACAGATACGCAGTATTTT; cdr3_aa: CASSLRGGRTDTQYF
j_call: TRBJ2-5; d_call: TRBD1; v_call: TRBV7-9; clone_size: NA; cdr3_nt: TGTGCCAGCAGCTTAGCGAAACAGGGGGCATCCCAGTACTTC; cdr3_aa: CASSLAKQGASQYF
j_call: TRBJ1-1; d_call: NA; v_call: TRBV6-5; clone_size: NA; cdr3_nt: TGTGCCAGCAGGCCCCGGGGGAACACTGAAGCTTTCTTT; cdr3_aa: CASRPRGNTEAFF
j_call: TRBJ2-5; d_call: TRBD1; v_call: TRBV25-1; clone_size: NA; cdr3_nt: TGTGCCAGCAGTGGGACAGGGGGCGAAGAGACCCAGTACTTC; cdr3_aa: CASSGTGGEETQYF
j_call: TRBJ1-1; d_call: TRBD1; v_call: TRBV7-8; clone_size: NA; cdr3_nt: TGTGCCAGCAGCATAAAACCGGGACAGGGGGTGGACACTGAAGCTTTCTTT; cdr3_aa: CASSIKPGQGVDTEAFF
j_call: TRBJ2-1; d_call: NA; v_call: TRBV9; clone_size: NA; cdr3_nt: TGTGCCAGCAGCGCCTTTGGCAGCTCCTACAATGAGCAGTTCTTC; cdr3_aa: CASSAFGSSYNEQFF
j_call: TRBJ2-5; d_call: NA; v_call: TRBV5-1; clone_size: NA; cdr3_nt: TGCGCCAGCAGCTTGGGAATAGGCGGGACCACAGAAGAGACCCAGTACTTC; cdr3_aa: CASSLGIGGTTEETQYF
j_call: TRBJ1-1; d_call: TRBD1; v_call: TRBV10-1; clone_size: NA; cdr3_nt: TGCGCCAGCAGCCCGGGACAGGGGAGAGAGAACACTGAAGCTTTCTTT; cdr3_aa: CASSPGQGRENTEAFF
j_call: TRBJ2-7; d_call: NA; v_call: TRBV6-6; clone_size: NA; cdr3_nt: TGTGCCAGCAGTTACTCGACAGACTACGAGCAGTACTTC; cdr3_aa: CASSYSTDYEQYF
j_call: TRBJ1-6; d_call: NA; v_call: TRBV27; clone_size: NA; cdr3_nt: TGTGCCAGCAAAGTTGGGGCGCTGTCAAATTCACCCCTCCACTTT; cdr3_aa: CASKVGALSNSPLHF
j_call: TRBJ2-5; d_call: TRBD2; v_call: TRBV30; clone_size: NA; cdr3_nt: TGTGCCTGGTCCATCGGACTAGCGGGGCATCAAGAGACCCAGTACTTC; cdr3_aa: CAWSIGLAGHQETQYF
j_call: TRBJ2-5; d_call: NA; v_call: TRBV28; clone_size: NA; cdr3_nt: TGTGCCAGCTTTGCGGGGGCCGAGACCCAGTACTTC; cdr3_aa: CASFAGAETQYF
j_call: TRBJ1-2; d_call: TRBD1; v_call: TRBV9; clone_size: NA; cdr3_nt: TGTGCCAGCGGAGGGACAGACGGCTACACCTTC; cdr3_aa: CASGGTDGYTF
j_call: TRBJ1-1; d_call: NA; v_call: TRBV5-4; clone_size: NA; cdr3_nt: TGTGCCAGCAGCTATAAACAGGGGAACACTGAAGCTTTCTTT; cdr3_aa: CASSYKQGNTEAFF
j_call: TRBJ1-5; d_call: NA; v_call: TRBV23-1; clone_size: once; cdr3_nt: TGCGCCAGCAGGTTGTTGGAGGGGATCGGGAGCAATCAGCCCCAGCATTTT; cdr3_aa: CASRLLEGIGSNQPQHF
j_call: TRBJ2-7; d_call: NA; v_call: TRBV6-6; clone_size: NA; cdr3_nt: TGTGCCAGCAGCGCAGCCCACCCAGGGGCCGGCTACGAGCAGTACTTC; cdr3_aa: CASSAAHPGAGYEQYF
j_call: TRBJ2-7; d_call: TRBD1; v_call: TRBV7-8; clone_size: NA; cdr3_nt: TGTGCCAGCAGCGGCCGATATTCGACAGGGCCCAACGAGCAGTACTTC; cdr3_aa: CASSGRYSTGPNEQYF
j_call: TRBJ1-3; d_call: NA; v_call: TRBV7-2; clone_size: NA; cdr3_nt: TGTGCCAGCAGCTTCCAGGCGAGCTCTGGAAACACCATATATTTT; cdr3_aa: CASSFQASSGNTIYF
j_call: TRBJ1-5; d_call: NA; v_call: TRBV2; clone_size: NA; cdr3_nt: TGTGCCAGCAGTGCCGCGAATAGCAATCAGCCCCAGCATTTT; cdr3_aa: CASSAANSNQPQHF
j_call: TRBJ1-4; d_call: NA; v_call: TRBV5-1; clone_size: NA; cdr3_nt: TGCGCCAGCAGCTCTCGGAATGAAAAACTGTTTTTT; cdr3_aa: CASSSRNEKLFF
j_call: TRBJ2-1; d_call: TRBD2; v_call: TRBV27; clone_size: few; cdr3_nt: TGTGCCAGCAGTCCAACTTCGACTAGCGGGATCTACAATGAGCAGTTCTTC; cdr3_aa: CASSPTSTSGIYNEQFF
j_call: TRBJ2-2; d_call: TRBD2; v_call: TRBV5-1; clone_size: NA; cdr3_nt: TGCGCCAGCAGCCCGATAGCGGGGAGGGTGCCAGCCGGGGAGCTGTTTTTT; cdr3_aa: CASSPIAGRVPAGELFF
j_call: TRBJ2-1; d_call: NA; v_call: TRBV15; clone_size: NA; cdr3_nt: TGTGCCACCAGCAGAGTCGAGGCAGCCAATGAGCAGTTCTTC; cdr3_aa: CATSRVEAANEQFF
j_call: TRBJ2-5; d_call: NA; v_call: TRBV14; clone_size: NA; cdr3_nt: TGTGCCAGCAGCCAAGATGGGAGGACCCAGTACTTC; cdr3_aa: CASSQDGRTQYF
j_call: TRBJ1-6; d_call: TRBD1; v_call: TRBV28; clone_size: medium-sized; cdr3_nt: TGTGCCAGCAGTTCTCCAGAGACAGGGCGACGATCACCCCTCCACTTT; cdr3_aa: CASSSPETGRRSPLHF
j_call: TRBJ2-5; d_call: NA; v_call: TRBV6-1; clone_size: NA; cdr3_nt: TGTGCCAGCCCCGGGACAACTCCGGGAGAGACCCAGTACTTC; cdr3_aa: CASPGTTPGETQYF
j_call: TRBJ2-3; d_call: TRBD1; v_call: TRBV7-2; clone_size: NA; cdr3_nt: TGTGCCAGCAGCAGCAACGGACAGGGAAGGACAGATACGCAGTATTTT; cdr3_aa: CASSSNGQGRTDTQYF